This T cell receptor (beta chain) was captured in a study of T cell responses to AZD1222 COVID-19 vaccine. The V gene's germline CDR1 is MDHEN and CDR2 SYDVKM. V was shortened by 1 base and J by 4 bases, with 7 bases between the two germline ends. CDR3 size: 13 residues. This table comes from immunoSEQ multiplex PCR, and its TCRdb copy is limited to in-frame clones, with some not included. The sample shows around 140,000 clones, 80% to 90% of them seen only once. This TCR was sampled from an adult in good health. This chain links TRBV28 with TRBJ1-2; D not resolved. Sequencing used peripheral blood, obtained on day 0 of AZD1222 vaccination. CDR3 nucleotide sequence: TGTGCCAGCAGTTTATCAGTTAGCTATGGCTACACCTTC. It is translated as CASSLSVSYGYTF.